This entry features one T cell receptor (beta chain) sequence. This record belongs to a study of Ad26.COV2.S vaccination and SARS-CoV-2 variants. Study-level background: COV1001, an Ad26.COV2.S trial, supplied this vaccine-arm donor.

Treatment reported: some 20 received Ad26.COV2.S at low or high dose, single or two shots; 5 received placebo; per-sample allocation not given. Sample collection was performed on day 63 after the first vaccine or placebo injection. The CDR3 is 13 residues long. Germline CDR1 reads SNHLY; CDR2 reads FYNNEI. V was cut by 8 bases and J by 5 bases, with 13 bases left in between. Sequencing was performed with immunoSEQ multiplex PCR; in TCRdb, only in-frame clones are kept and a portion is missing. The data show 380,000 or so clones, 80% to 90% seen once. The receptor comes from a person between 18 and 65 years old who received the Ad26.COV2.S COVID-19 vaccine or a placebo. The source was peripheral blood, collected in a trial of Ad26.COV2.S vaccine versus placebo. This chain uses TRBV2 with TRBJ1-5; TRBD1 might be the D (6 bases). This chain's CDR3 is CASRDTHYQPQHF. The CDR3 coding sequence is TGTGCCAGCCGGGACACGCACTATCAGCCCCAGCATTTT.